What follows are 22 T cell receptor beta chains derived from one specimen sequenced in a study of OX40 agonist ivuxolimab in advanced cancers. TCRdb's copy holds only in-frame clones and misses some; the assay was immunoSEQ multiplex PCR. The sample lists about 130,000 clones; about 92% were seen once. The input for sequencing was CD4+ or CD8+ T cells sorted from blood, taken in a trial of the OX40 agonist ivuxolimab. These receptors came from an adult with an advanced solid tumor such as melanoma, head and neck, liver or kidney cancer.

The table lists this clone with a count of one. This chain links TRBV7-3 with TRBJ2-3; D is undetermined. V was trimmed by 2 bases and J by 0 bases, leaving 12 bases between them. Germline-derived CDR1 and CDR2 are SGHTA and FQGTGA. The CDR3 sequence is 16 residues long. The CDR3 is CASSLGPTPSTDTQYF. The CDR3 nucleotides read TGTGCCAGCAGCTTAGGGCCAACTCCTAGCACAGATACGCAGTATTTT.

The chain has TRBV11-1 and TRBJ1-6; D call uncertain. V was cut by 1 base and J by 7 bases, with 11 bases left in between. The CDR3 has 15 residues. CDR1 is SGHAT and CDR2 is FQDESV in the germline V gene (reference sequence). The CDR3: CASSLGRGRNSPLHF. CDR3 DNA: TGTGCCAGCAGCTTAGGGAGAGGGAGGAATTCACCCCTCCACTTT.

This clone was recorded only once. This rearrangement joins TRBV20-1 to TRBJ2-4; D is perhaps TRBD1 or TRBD2 (6 bases each). In germline, CDR1 is DFQATT, CDR2 SNEGSKA (reference sequence). The CDR3 sequence is 11 residues long. Trimming stripped 4 bases from V and 13 bases from J, with 14 bases between. In nucleotides, the CDR3 is TGCAGTGCTAAAGAGGGGGGCCCACAGTACTTC. This translates into CSAKEGGPQYF.

This clone was seen only once. This chain links TRBV7-9 with TRBJ1-6; D is possibly TRBD1 (5 bases). The CDR3 runs to 16 residues. Germline V gives CDR1 SEHNR, CDR2 FQNEAQ (reference sequence). The V gene lost 1 base and the J gene lost 6 bases, with 13 bases spanning the gap. The CDR3 DNA reads as TGTGCCAGCAGCTTAGAGTACCCGGGGCCTAATTCACCCCTCCACTTT. It yields the protein CASSLEYPGPNSPLHF.

This clone was seen a single time. V is TRBV18 and J is TRBJ1-1, with D possibly being TRBD1 (5 bases). With 5 bases removed from V and 4 bases from J, the gap between germline ends came to 20 bases. CDR3 length: 16 residues. CDR1 and CDR2 from the germline V gene are KGHSH and LQKENI. The CDR3 spells CASSYLRQGDSTEAFF. The CDR3 region has the DNA TGTGCCAGCTCATACCTGAGGCAGGGAGATAGCACTGAAGCTTTCTTT.

The chain uses TRBV27 and TRBJ2-1; maybe TRBD2 (6 bases). Deletions cut 7 bases from V and 0 bases from J, with 13 bases between. The CDR3 spans 15 residues. Germline V lookup: CDR1 MNHEY, CDR2 SMNVEV (reference sequence). The DNA for the CDR3 is TGTGCCAGCAAGGAGGGAACCCGCTCCTACAATGAGCAGTTCTTC. Translation gives CASKEGTRSYNEQFF.

V is TRBV12-5 and J is TRBJ1-5; 10 nucleotides align to TRBD1. The junction had 2 bases not matched to a gene; V was cut back by 5 bases and J by 4 bases. The CDR3 consists of 14 residues. The germline V gene encodes CDR1 LGHNT and CDR2 FRNRAP. In nucleotides, the CDR3 is TGTGCTAGTGGTACGGGACAGGGGAATCAGCCCCAGCATTTT. It specifies CASGTGQGNQPQHF.

This chain joins TRBV13 and TRBJ1-3; D is undetermined. Germline assignment: CDR1 PRHDT and CDR2 FYEKMQ (reference sequence). This CDR3 spans 15 amino acids. V lost 4 bases and J lost 0, with 10 bases in between. CDR3 DNA sequence: TGTGCCAGCAGCTCAAATCTAATCTCTGGAAACACCATATATTTT. As protein: CASSSNLISGNTIYF. Variable domain in full (rest from reference TRBV13 and TRBJ1-3): AAGVIQSPRHLIKEKRETATLKCYPIPRHDTVYWYQQGPGQDPQFLISFYEKMQSDKGSIPDRFSAQQFSDYHSELNMSSLELGDSALYFCASSSNLISGNTIYFGEGSWLTVV.

The V call is TRBV5-1, the J call TRBJ2-3; the D is unclear. Trimming pared 6 bases from V and 0 bases from J, leaving 8 bases between. The CDR3 covers 13 residues. Germline V gene lookup returns CDR1 SGHRS and CDR2 YFSETQ. CDR3 residues: CASKATSTDTQYF. The CDR3 coding sequence is TGCGCCAGCAAAGCGACTAGCACAGATACGCAGTATTTT.

CDR3 sequence reads: CASSLGGLAGGPSEQYF. CDR3 bases: TGTGCCAGCAGCTTGGGAGGCTTAGCGGGAGGGCCTAGCGAGCAGTACTTC. V and J are TRBV5-8 and TRBJ2-7, with 11 bases fitting TRBD2. The V gene's germline CDR1 is SGHTS and CDR2 YDEGEE. This CDR3 region has 17 residues. V shed 0 bases, J shed 6 bases, and the junction held 11 bases outside the gene matches.

CDR3 region: CARSLAHSSLGWPGANVLTF. CDR3 DNA: TGTGCCAGAAGCTTGGCCCACTCGAGCCTTGGATGGCCTGGGGCCAACGTCCTGACTTTC. The rearrangement uses TRBV5-3 and TRBJ2-6; D gene uncertain. TRBV5-3 counts as an open reading frame of uncertain function. The CDR3 spans 20 residues. V was cut by 0 bases and J by 2 bases, with 21 bases left in between.

The genes are TRBV28 and TRBJ1-5; D uncertain. Trimming pared 4 bases from V and 0 bases from J, leaving 4 bases between. CDR1 MDHEN and CDR2 SYDVKM come from the germline V gene. The CDR3 is 13 residues long. The CDR3 sequence is CASSSDSNQPQHF. CDR3 nucleotides: TGTGCCAGCAGTTCGGATAGCAATCAGCCCCAGCATTTT.

The chain has TRBV6-5 and TRBJ1-2; no reliable D call. Trimming cost V 5 bases and J 2 bases, with 12 bases left between them. This CDR3 comprises 14 residues. CDR1 is MNHEY, CDR2 SVGAGI, per germline. CDR3 sequence: CASSDAPANYGYTF. CDR3 DNA: TGTGCCAGCAGTGATGCCCCAGCCAACTATGGCTACACCTTC.

The count of this clone is one. The chain uses TRBV13 and TRBJ2-1; tentatively, D is TRBD2 (5 bases). Germline V CDR1 and CDR2: PRHDT, FYEKMQ (reference sequence). CDR3 length: 18 amino acids. The V and J ends lost 5 bases and 3 bases respectively, with 23 bases between them. The CDR3 sequence is CASSTSDRMGRNYNEQFF. CDR3 in DNA: TGTGCCAGCAGCACCTCCGATAGGATGGGGAGAAACTACAATGAGCAGTTCTTC.

J is TRBJ1-4 and V is TRBV5-1, with D possibly matching TRBD1 (6 bases). Germline CDR1 is SGHRS and CDR2 is YFSETQ. Trimming cost V 0 bases and J 7 bases, with 13 bases left between them. The CDR3 contains 15 residues. CDR3 bases: TGCGCCAGCAGCTTGGGGTGGGGGGCAAGTGAAAAACTGTTTTTT. Translating gives CASSLGWGASEKLFF.

The chain couples TRBV7-2 to TRBJ2-5, with 7 bases lining up with TRBD1. Germline CDR1 SGHTA, CDR2 FQGNSA. The J segment lost 5 bases and the V segment lost 5 bases, leaving 8 bases of the junction unmatched. The CDR3 extends over 14 amino acids. In DNA, the CDR3 is TGTGCCAGCAGCATCGACAGGGCTGCTGAGACCCAGTACTTC. Translation: CASSIDRAAETQYF.

In its sample, this clone was seen once. The germline gene is not matched at one end of the junction; a read error may be the cause. The rearrangement joins TRBV28 to TRBJ2-7; D not resolved. There are 13 residues in the CDR3. CDR1 and CDR2 from the germline V gene are MDHEN and SYDVKM. CDR3 sequence: CASSPAVLRPIHF. CDR3 nucleotide sequence: TGTGCCAGCAGTCCCGCCGTTTTAAGGCCAATACACTTC.

A word on this clone: The junction shows a germline mismatch at one end, possibly a read error. The chain has TRBV9 and TRBJ1-3, with TRBD1 as a possible D gene (5 bases). The germline V gene encodes CDR1 SGDLS and CDR2 YYNGEE. The CDR3 runs 14 residues. This CDR3 reads CATSREPLGNTIYF. CDR3 bases: TGTGCCACCAGCAGGGAGCCCCTTGGAAACACCATATATTTT.

This chain connects TRBV28 to TRBJ1-1; 7 bases are a match to TRBD1. From germline, CDR1 is MDHEN and CDR2 SYDVKM. The CDR3 loop spans 13 amino acids. Trimming cost V 7 bases and J 6 bases; bases outside gene matches: 8. CDR3 DNA: TGTGCCAGCAATAACAGGGGAGCGGCTGAAGCTTTCTTT. Its translation is CASNNRGAAEAFF.

The rearrangement links TRBV6-5 to TRBJ2-3; D is unclear. In germline, CDR1 is MNHEY, CDR2 SVGAGI. The CDR3 contains 12 residues. Trimming pared 5 bases from V and 6 bases from J, leaving 9 bases between. CDR3 coding DNA: TGTGCCAGCAGTAAGCTCCCTGATACGCAGTATTTT. This codes for CASSKLPDTQYF.

The chain joins TRBV18 to TRBJ1-3; D unresolved. The CDR3 consists of 15 residues. Germline CDR1 is KGHSH and CDR2 is LQKENI. V was cut by 0 bases and J by 2 bases, with 8 bases left in between. CDR3 DNA sequence: TGTGCCAGCTCACCACCTGGGCTTGCTGGAAACACCATATATTTT. It codes for CASSPPGLAGNTIYF.

This chain uses TRBV7-2 with TRBJ2-7; no reliable D call. The CDR3 consists of 13 residues. Deletions cut 7 bases from V and 3 bases from J, with 13 bases between. Germline CDR1 SGHTA, CDR2 FQGNSA. The DNA of the CDR3 is TGTGCCAGCACCCAGCGCTCCGACTACGAGCAGTACTTC. Encoded protein: CASTQRSDYEQYF.